Listed below are T cell receptor beta chains from one sample, sequenced in a study of blood T cell repertoires in COVID-19. The protocol was immunoSEQ multiplex PCR, while the TCRdb copy is restricted to in-frame clones and leaves out a portion. The sample consists of over 300,000 clones, roughly 83% of them appearing once. Material for sequencing was peripheral blood. These TCRs come from a woman aged 45-65 years with acute or convalescent COVID-19. Both conserved end residues are trimmed from each CDR3. Fields, in order: CDR3 protein, V gene, D gene, J gene. D genes are given only for firm matches.

ASRPGSRNSPLH,TRBV7-9,-,TRBJ1-6
ASSLRTSGSRTDTQY,TRBV5-1,TRBD2,TRBJ2-3
ATDRGTHEQY,TRBV28,TRBD1,TRBJ2-7
ASSYSSRGDTQY,TRBV6-5,-,TRBJ2-3
ASSQASPGLATGELF,TRBV4-3,-,TRBJ2-2
ASRDTGGAGGNTIY,TRBV2,TRBD1,TRBJ1-3
ASSVVSRVNGGELF,TRBV9,-,TRBJ2-2
ASRGTGAAGELF,TRBV6-4,TRBD1,TRBJ2-2
ASSLNPEKLF,TRBV7-2,-,TRBJ1-4
AGQGPDSNYGYT,TRBV27,-,TRBJ1-2